This entry describes one TCR beta chain. Its antigen is not known. Assay: immunoSEQ multiplex PCR; the TCRdb copy retains only in-frame clones and omits some. The top ten hold approximately 5.3% of the sample, which has tens of thousands of clones, about three quarters seen once. This specimen belongs to a study of a mutant IDH1 vaccine in newly diagnosed glioma. On the study more broadly: Vaccination was launched 4-6 weeks after radiotherapy alone, or with temozolomide cycles. Study results and caveats: Pseudoprogression apparently tracked independently of changes in top peripheral T cell clonotypes.

The time point here: week 23, last vaccination. Vaccinated patients received 300 ug of mutant IDH1 20-mer peptide per dose, with topical imiquimod. Every donor had a new WHO grade 3 or 4 astrocytoma that was IDH1-mutant, with loss of nuclear ATRX. V shed 4 bases, J shed 7 bases, and the junction held 31 bases outside the gene matches. The CDR3 is 22 residues long. Germline-derived CDR1 and CDR2 are WSHSY and SAAADI. Here the sequenced sample was PBMCs, taken from a glioma patient whose treatment included an IDH1 peptide vaccine. The chain links TRBV10-2 to TRBJ1-2, with 9 nucleotides matching TRBD1. The receptor was derived from a man in his fifties or sixties with glioma. DNA for the CDR3: TGCGCCAGCAGTGGGCCGGGCCTGGGGACAGGGCCAGGTGGTGGGAAGGATGGTGGCTACACCTTC. It encodes CASSGPGLGTGPGGGKDGGYTF.